The 29 T cell receptor beta chains below come from one sample, sequenced in a study of blood T cell repertoires in COVID-19. Produced via immunoSEQ multiplex PCR; TCRdb's table is partial and in-frame only. The table shows over 200,000 clones, with over 75% occurring only once. The specimen sequenced was PBMCs or T cells enriched from blood (not recorded which). The receptors were sampled from a man aged 35-49 years who had recovered from COVID-19.

The CDR3 DNA reads as TGCGCCAGCAGCCAAGGGCACAGGGGCCGATGGCCCCAGCATTTT. Amino acid sequence: CASSQGHRGRWPQHF. The chain joins TRBV4-1 to TRBJ1-5; 7 nucleotides agree with TRBD1. The CDR3 has 15 residues. Germline lookup yields CDR1 MGHRA and CDR2 YSYEKL. Trimming at V came to 1 base and at J to 9 bases, leaving 9 bases not matched to a gene.

This chain uses TRBV10-1 with TRBJ1-1, with TRBD1 as a possible D gene (6 bases). V was cut by 5 bases and J by 5 bases, with 12 bases left in between. In germline, CDR1 is WNHNN, CDR2 SYGVQD (reference sequence). This CDR3 contains 13 residues. CDR3 sequence (DNA): TGCGCCAGCAGTTGGGACATCGGGACTGAAGCTTTCTTT. It is translated as CASSWDIGTEAFF.

This sequence joins TRBV18 and TRBJ1-3; tentatively, D is TRBD1 (5 bases). The CDR3 is made up of 18 amino acids. From germline, CDR1 is KGHSH and CDR2 LQKENI. The germline V and J ends were trimmed by 1 base and 2 bases, with 18 bases remaining between them. In DNA form, the CDR3 reads TGTGCCAGCTCACCACTGAGTGGCAGGGCAACTACTGGAAACACCATATATTTT. This translates into CASSPLSGRATTGNTIYF.

The rearrangement links TRBV18 to TRBJ1-6; 7 bases fit TRBD1. The CDR3 runs to 14 residues. V was pared by 5 bases and J by 7 bases, with 5 bases of the junction left unmatched. In germline, CDR1 is KGHSH, CDR2 LQKENI. The CDR3 loop reads CASSSGTANSPLHF. As DNA, the CDR3 is TGTGCCAGCTCATCCGGGACAGCAAATTCACCCCTCCACTTT. Drawing the rest from reference TRBV18 and TRBJ1-6, the complete variable domain is NAGVMQNPRHLVRRRGQEARLRCSPMKGHSHVYWYRQLPEEGLKFMVYLQKENIIDESGMPKERFSAEFPKEGPSILRIQQVVRGDSAAYFCASSSGTANSPLHFGNGTRLTVT.

The chain uses TRBV30 and TRBJ1-6, with D maybe TRBD1 (6 bases). Looked up from germline, CDR1 is GTSNPN and CDR2 is SVGIG (reference sequence). The CDR3 contains 15 residues. V was trimmed by 0 bases and J by 5 bases, leaving 11 bases between them. The DNA of the CDR3 is TGTGCCTGGAGTGTACTTAGGGGGAATAATTCACCCCTCCACTTT. Translation gives CAWSVLRGNNSPLHF.

The chain joins TRBV7-3 to TRBJ1-1; perhaps TRBD1 as D (6 bases). Trimming cost V 2 bases and J 0 bases, with 10 bases left between them. Germline-derived CDR1 and CDR2 are SGHTA and FQGTGA. The CDR3 sequence is 15 residues long. The DNA of the CDR3 is TGTGCCAGCAGCTTACAGGGGACCCTGAACACTGAAGCTTTCTTT. Translation gives CASSLQGTLNTEAFF.

This clone appeared a few times. V usage is TRBV3-1 (or the pseudogene TRBV3-2) and J usage is TRBJ2-3; D perhaps matches TRBD2 (6 bases). The CDR3 spans 12 residues. V lost 4 bases to trimming and J lost 9 bases, with 11 bases between them. CDR1 is LGHDT, CDR2 YNNKEL, per germline (reference sequence). CDR3 loop: CASSPGSQTQYF. DNA of the CDR3: TGTGCCAGCAGCCCCGGGAGTCAAACGCAGTATTTT.

The chain recombines TRBV11-2 with TRBJ1-2; 7 nucleotides match TRBD1. Germline V lookup: CDR1 SGHAT, CDR2 FQNNGV. The CDR3 totals 14 residues. V lost 3 bases and J lost 4; bases outside the gene matches: 5. CDR3 in DNA: TGTGCCAGCAGCTTGGTGGGACAGCGCTATGGCTACACCTTC. Amino acid sequence: CASSLVGQRYGYTF.

V and J are TRBV18 and TRBJ2-7, with TRBD1 as a possible D gene (5 bases). The CDR3 consists of 16 residues. V gave up 0 bases and J gave up 5 bases, with 17 bases separating them. Germline values: CDR1 KGHSH, CDR2 LQKENI. CDR3 sequence reads: CASSPPDNLQGDEQYF. CDR3 coding DNA: TGTGCCAGCTCACCACCAGACAACCTCCAGGGTGACGAGCAGTACTTC.

The genes are TRBV7-2 and TRBJ1-1; 7 bases are shared with TRBD1. This CDR3 region has 14 residues. Per the germline V gene, CDR1 is SGHTA and CDR2 is FQGNSA. J lost 6 bases, V lost 5 bases, and 9 bases had no gene match. The CDR3 region has the DNA TGTGCCAGCAGCCCTCAGGGGGGATCCGCTGAAGCTTTCTTT. This codes for CASSPQGGSAEAFF.

This chain uses TRBV2 with TRBJ2-5; possible D gene TRBD1, 5 bases. The CDR3 extends over 13 amino acids. Germline loops: CDR1 SNHLY, CDR2 FYNNEI. Trimming removed 8 bases at V and 6 bases at J, with 16 bases between. The CDR3 coding sequence is TGTGCCAGCCTGAAAGACAGTTATCAGACCCAGTACTTC. This sequence encodes CASLKDSYQTQYF.

The chain links TRBV3-1 (or the pseudogene TRBV3-2) to TRBJ2-5; 7 bases fit TRBD2. Germline-derived CDR1 and CDR2 are LGHDT and YNNKEL (reference sequence). Losses at the gene ends were 6 bases for V and 5 bases for J; bases not matched to a gene: 9. The CDR3 is 14 amino acids. CDR3 region: CASRPTGGRETQYF. The CDR3 nucleotides are TGTGCCAGCAGACCGACCGGGGGGAGGGAGACCCAGTACTTC.

The table lists this clone with a few counts. The chain uses TRBV4-1 and TRBJ2-7, with TRBD2 identical over 8 bases. Unmatched junction bases numbered 7, after V lost 3 bases and J lost 6 bases. The CDR3 runs to 14 residues. CDR1 is MGHRA and CDR2 is YSYEKL in the germline V gene. The CDR3 nucleotides read TGCGCCAGCAGCCAGCCGGGACTAGGGCTCGAGCAGTACTTC. Protein sequence: CASSQPGLGLEQYF.

A few counts support this clone. CDR3 bases: TGTGCCAGTAGTATCCCGCCCTTAATCTCGTCGACAGGGAGTTTTGGCTACACCTTC. It specifies CASSIPPLISSTGSFGYTF. The rearrangement links TRBV19 to TRBJ1-2, with TRBD1 matching over 7 bases. CDR3 length: 19 residues. Losses at the gene ends were 3 bases for V and 7 bases for J; bases not matched to a gene: 23. Germline V gene sequence: CDR1 LNHDA, CDR2 SQIVND (reference sequence).

The chain joins TRBV19 to TRBJ2-1; the D is unclear. The CDR3 spans 15 residues. The germline V and J ends were trimmed by 2 bases and 0 bases, with 8 bases remaining between them. The germline CDR1 and CDR2 sequences are LNHDA and SQIVND (reference sequence). CDR3 sequence (DNA): TGTGCCAGTAGTATAAACTATCCCTCCTACAATGAGCAGTTCTTC. This gives the protein CASSINYPSYNEQFF. Combining the CDR3 with reference TRBV19 and TRBJ2-1 gives the whole variable domain DGGITQSPKYLFRKEGQNVTLSCEQNLNHDAMYWYRQDPGQGLRLIYYSQIVNDFQKGDIAEGYSVSREKKESFPLTVTSAQKNPTAFYLCASSINYPSYNEQFFGPGTRLTVL.

About this clone itself: Other DNA sequences in this specimen translate into the identical CDR3. The genes are TRBV5-1 and TRBJ2-2; D gene unclear. V was trimmed by 2 bases and J by 2 bases, leaving 7 bases between them. The CDR3 extends over 14 amino acids. Germline V gene lookup returns CDR1 SGHRS and CDR2 YFSETQ. For the CDR3, the DNA is TGCGCCAGCAGCTTAGGAGCTAACACCGGGGAGCTGTTTTTT. The encoded protein is CASSLGANTGELFF. The complete variable domain, with remaining parts taken from reference TRBV5-1 and TRBJ2-2, reads KAGVTQTPRYLIKTRGQQVTLSCSPISGHRSVSWYQQTPGQGLQFLFEYFSETQRNKGNFPGRFSGRQFSNSRSEMNVSTLELGDSALYLCASSLGANTGELFFGEGSRLTVL.

This clone was detected once. This chain connects TRBV10-3 to TRBJ2-7; tentative D call: TRBD2 (6 bases). The germline gives CDR1 ENHRY, CDR2 SYGVKD. Trimming pared 0 bases from V and 2 bases from J, leaving 14 bases between. CDR3 length: 16 residues. Here the CDR3 DNA reads TGTGCCATCAGTGAGTCAGGGCGGGACCAACCCTACGAGCAGTACTTC. Its protein is CAISESGRDQPYEQYF.

CDR3 loop: CASSAGGLVGRNSPLHF. The CDR3 DNA reads as TGTGCCAGCAGTGCGGGGGGCTTAGTCGGTCGGAATTCACCCCTCCACTTT. The gene calls are TRBV27 and TRBJ1-6, with D perhaps TRBD1 (6 bases). The CDR3 is 17 residues long. Germline V gene lookup returns CDR1 MNHEY and CDR2 SMNVEV (reference sequence). Trimming took off 5 bases at V and 7 bases at J, with 21 bases between the two ends.

The V gene is TRBV7-4, the J gene TRBJ1-6, with D possibly being TRBD1 (5 bases). Trimming removed 2 bases from V and 6 bases from J, with 17 bases in between. This CDR3 contains 17 residues. CDR1 SGHVT and CDR2 SQSDAQ come from the germline V gene. As DNA, the CDR3 is TGTGCCAGCAGCTTATCTGGCAGGGTGGTCAGTAATTCACCCCTCCACTTT. Translation gives CASSLSGRVVSNSPLHF.

The V gene is TRBV18, the J gene TRBJ1-1; D is possibly TRBD1 (6 bases). The CDR3 contains 14 residues. Looked up from germline, CDR1 is KGHSH and CDR2 is LQKENI. Trimming shortened V by 4 bases and J by 0 bases, and 9 bases separated the two germline ends. The CDR3 nucleotides are TGTGCCAGCTCACGACAGGCTATGAACACTGAAGCTTTCTTT. Translating gives CASSRQAMNTEAFF.

The V and J genes are TRBV15 and TRBJ2-3; 11 nucleotides agree with TRBD2. This CDR3 spans 15 amino acids. Per germline, CDR1 LNHNV and CDR2 YYDKDF (reference sequence). With V trimmed by 5 bases and J by 3 bases, 4 bases remained unmatched. CDR3 sequence: CATSGSGGATDTQYF. CDR3 in DNA: TGTGCCACCAGCGGTAGCGGGGGGGCAACAGATACGCAGTATTTT.

The chain recombines TRBV7-9 with TRBJ1-2, with D unclear. Trimming left V 5 bases short and J 5 bases short, with 15 bases between. The CDR3 loop spans 14 amino acids. CDR1 and CDR2 (germline): SEHNR, FQNEAQ (reference sequence). DNA of the CDR3: TGTGCCAGCAGCCCTCTTTGGGGAGGGTATGGCTACACCTTC. It translates to CASSPLWGGYGYTF.

The chain is built from TRBV9 and TRBJ2-5; 9 bases align to TRBD2. Germline V gene lookup returns CDR1 SGDLS and CDR2 YYNGEE. This CDR3 region has 14 residues. The junction had 5 bases not matched to a gene; V was cut back by 3 bases and J by 5 bases. The DNA of the CDR3 is TGTGCCAGCAGCGATAGCGGGAGAGGGGAGACCCAGTACTTC. Residues: CASSDSGRGETQYF.

The CDR3 spells CASSQPGSWGYGYTF. CDR3 in DNA: TGTGCCAGCAGCCAACCAGGGTCGTGGGGCTATGGCTACACCTTC. The rearrangement joins TRBV14 to TRBJ1-2, with a weak D call TRBD1 (5 bases). Germline CDR1 and CDR2: SGHDN and FVKESK. The length of the CDR3 is 15 residues. Trimming removed 2 bases at V and 4 bases at J, with 14 bases between.

The chain has TRBV9 and TRBJ2-2, with D possibly matching TRBD2 (7 bases). This CDR3 region has 18 residues. From germline, CDR1 is SGDLS and CDR2 YYNGEE. V lost 0 bases to trimming and J lost 0 bases, with 15 bases between them. The CDR3 sequence: CASSVEGGTVSNTGELFF. Here the CDR3 DNA reads TGTGCCAGCAGCGTAGAGGGGGGGACTGTTTCGAACACCGGGGAGCTGTTTTTT. Complete variable domain (other parts from reference TRBV9 and TRBJ2-2): DSGVTQTPKHLITATGQRVTLRCSPRSGDLSVYWYQQSLDQGLQFLIQYYNGEERAKGNILERFSAQQFPDLHSELNLSSLELGDSALYFCASSVEGGTVSNTGELFFGEGSRLTVL.

The chain carries TRBV10-1 and TRBJ1-1, with D perhaps TRBD1 (6 bases). Germline CDR1 is WNHNN and CDR2 is SYGVQD (reference sequence). The V and J ends lost 4 bases and 5 bases respectively, with 20 bases between them. The CDR3 sequence is 16 residues long. The CDR3 sequence is CASSGTTEGVGTEAFF. The CDR3 DNA is TGCGCCAGCAGTGGAACGACTGAGGGGGTCGGGACTGAAGCTTTCTTT.

V usage is TRBV5-1 and J usage is TRBJ1-4, with TRBD1 identical over 12 bases. The CDR3 totals 18 residues. Germline V CDR1 and CDR2: SGHRS, YFSETQ. The V and J ends lost 8 bases and 7 bases, in that order; junction bases with no gene match: 18. The CDR3 sequence: CASSQTGTGGSGSEKLFF. In nucleotides, the CDR3 is TGCGCCAGTTCTCAAACCGGGACAGGGGGCTCGGGAAGTGAAAAACTGTTTTTT. The entire variable domain, with the rest obtained from reference TRBV5-1 and TRBJ1-4, is as follows: KAGVTQTPRYLIKTRGQQVTLSCSPISGHRSVSWYQQTPGQGLQFLFEYFSETQRNKGNFPGRFSGRQFSNSRSEMNVSTLELGDSALYLCASSQTGTGGSGSEKLFFGSGTQLSVL.

J is TRBJ1-5 and V is TRBV3-1 (or the pseudogene TRBV3-2); D is unresolved. The germline gives CDR1 LGHDT, CDR2 YNNKEL (reference sequence). The V gene lost 1 base and the J gene lost 7 bases, with 5 bases spanning the gap. The CDR3 extends over 12 amino acids. The DNA of the CDR3 is TGTGCCAGCAGCCAAGGTGGCCAGCCCCAGCATTTT. Protein: CASSQGGQPQHF.

There are a few counts of this clone. The V gene is TRBV6-5, the J gene TRBJ1-1; 7 bases fit TRBD1. Germline CDR1 and CDR2: MNHEY and SVGAGI. CDR3 size: 13 residues. V was clipped by 11 bases and J by 4 bases; unmatched bases: 10. The CDR3 spells CAVSTGESTEAFF. The CDR3 coding sequence is TGTGCCGTCTCAACAGGGGAGAGCACTGAAGCTTTCTTT.